This T cell receptor (beta chain) was sequenced for a study of PD-L1 blockade in urothelial cancer. Study at large: A median blood sample held approximately 150,000 T cells and more than 80,000 unique TCRs.

Produced via immunoSEQ multiplex PCR; TCRdb's table is partial and in-frame only. Here the sample spans roughly 36,000 clones, roughly 91% being singletons. This clone appeared a single time. The study enrolled patients with locally advanced or metastatic urothelial carcinoma. Germline V gives CDR1 LNHNV, CDR2 YYDKDF (reference sequence). The trim removed 5 bases at V and 7 bases at J, leaving 9 bases unmatched. This CDR3 comprises 15 residues. V gene TRBV15 combines with J gene TRBJ2-7; TRBD1 aligns across 12 bases. This TCR was recovered from a man in his fifties or sixties with urothelial cancer. The sequencing here drew on PBMCs, taken around atezolizumab (anti-PD-L1) treatment. As DNA, the CDR3 is TGTGCCACCAGCTCTCCGGGACAGGGGGCGCGGGAGCAGTACTTC. Amino acids: CATSSPGQGAREQYF. The full variable domain, in which reference TRBV15 and TRBJ2-7 provide the parts outside the CDR3, is DAMVIQNPRYQVTQFGKPVTLSCSQTLNHNVMYWYQQKSSQAPKLLFHYYDKDFNNEADTPDNFQSRRPNTSFCFLDIRSPGLGDTAMYLCATSSPGQGAREQYFGPGTRLTVT.